This T cell receptor (beta chain) was documented in a study of CXCR3-negative and CXCR3-positive naive CD8 T cells. A CD45RO-CCR7+CD27+CD95- profile was what naive CD8+ T cells displayed. Findings and caveats of the study: For the naive subsets, surface CD5 was similar, and TCR strength was inferred from TRB CDR3 properties. Whereas both naive subsets had comparably high diversity, memory CD8+ cells had much lower diversity.

This CDR3 contains 16 residues. Germline loops: CDR1 SQVTM, CDR2 ANQGSEA. The authors made the TRB cDNA libraries by 5' RACE using UMI labels. TCRdb re-called the 5' RACE reads; one entry per CDR3 protein, DNA not given. The sample includes over 100,000 distinct CDR3 sequences. Note on this clonotype: Its target is not known.

The source of this sequence is a human donor in good health. Some clones in this sample may be carry-over from other donors' samples. The sample taken for sequencing was naive CXCR3- CD8+ T cells from blood. Subset in this sample: CD45RO-CCR7+CD27+CD95- naive CD8+ T cells lacking CXCR3 (TNR3-). The rearrangement uses TRBV29-1 and TRBJ1-1; TCRdb picks TRBD1, but there is no DNA to check that call. The CDR3 sequence: CSVESPGQVMGTEAFF.